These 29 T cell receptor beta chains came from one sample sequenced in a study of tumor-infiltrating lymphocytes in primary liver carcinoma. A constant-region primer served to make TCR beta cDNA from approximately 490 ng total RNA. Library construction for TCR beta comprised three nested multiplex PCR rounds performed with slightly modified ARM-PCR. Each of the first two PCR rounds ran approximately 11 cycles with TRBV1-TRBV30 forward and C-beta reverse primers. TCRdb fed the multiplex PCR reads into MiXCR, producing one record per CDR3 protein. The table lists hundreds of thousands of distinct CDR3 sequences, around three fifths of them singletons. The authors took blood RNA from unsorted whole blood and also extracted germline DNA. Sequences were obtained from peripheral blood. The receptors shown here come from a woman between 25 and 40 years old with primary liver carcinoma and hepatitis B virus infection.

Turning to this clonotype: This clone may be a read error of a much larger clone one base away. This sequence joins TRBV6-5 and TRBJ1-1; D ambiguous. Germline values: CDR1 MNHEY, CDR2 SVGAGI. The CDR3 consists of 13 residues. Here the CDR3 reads CANSYSRSMGAFF. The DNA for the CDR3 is TGTGCCAACAGTTACTCGAGAAGTATGGGAGCTTTCTTT.

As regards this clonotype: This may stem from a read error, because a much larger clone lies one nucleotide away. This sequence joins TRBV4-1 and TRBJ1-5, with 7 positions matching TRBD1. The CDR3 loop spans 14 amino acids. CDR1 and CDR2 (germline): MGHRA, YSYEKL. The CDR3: CASKGAGSNQPRHF. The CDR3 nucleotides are TGCGCCAGTAAGGGGGCTGGAAGCAATCAGCCCCGGCATTTT.

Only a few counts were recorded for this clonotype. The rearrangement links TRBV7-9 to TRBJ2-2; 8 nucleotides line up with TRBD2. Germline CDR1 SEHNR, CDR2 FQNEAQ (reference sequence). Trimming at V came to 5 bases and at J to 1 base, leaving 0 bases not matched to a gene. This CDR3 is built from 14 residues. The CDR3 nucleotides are TGTGCCAGCAGCCGGGAGGGGAACACCGGGGAGCTGTTTTTT. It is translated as CASSREGNTGELFF. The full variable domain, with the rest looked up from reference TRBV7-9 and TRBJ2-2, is DTGVSQNPRHKITKRGQNVTFRCDPISEHNRLYWYRQTLGQGPEFLTYFQNEAQLEKSRLLSDRFSAERPKGSFSTLEIQRTEQGDSAMYLCASSREGNTGELFFGEGSRLTVL.

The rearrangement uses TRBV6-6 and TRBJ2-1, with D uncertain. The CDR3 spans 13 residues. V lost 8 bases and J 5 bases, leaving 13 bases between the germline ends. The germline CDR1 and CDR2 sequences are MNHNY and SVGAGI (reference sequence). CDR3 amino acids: CASGISSDNEQFF. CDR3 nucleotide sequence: TGTGCCAGCGGGATATCCTCGGACAATGAGCAGTTCTTC.

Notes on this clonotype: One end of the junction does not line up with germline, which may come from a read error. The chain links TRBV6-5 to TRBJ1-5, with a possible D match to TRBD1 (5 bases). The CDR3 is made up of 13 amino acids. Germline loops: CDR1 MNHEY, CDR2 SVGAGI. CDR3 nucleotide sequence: TGTGCCGGCAGGGCGGAGGGGAATCAGCCCCAGCATTTT. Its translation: CAGRAEGNQPQHF.

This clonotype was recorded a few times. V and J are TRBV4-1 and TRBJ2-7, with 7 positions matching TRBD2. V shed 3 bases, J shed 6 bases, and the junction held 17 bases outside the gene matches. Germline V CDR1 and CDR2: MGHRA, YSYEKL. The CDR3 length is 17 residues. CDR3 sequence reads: CASSQAKWVGGGGEQYF. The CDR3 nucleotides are TGCGCCAGCAGCCAGGCCAAGTGGGTCGGCGGCGGGGGCGAGCAGTACTTC.

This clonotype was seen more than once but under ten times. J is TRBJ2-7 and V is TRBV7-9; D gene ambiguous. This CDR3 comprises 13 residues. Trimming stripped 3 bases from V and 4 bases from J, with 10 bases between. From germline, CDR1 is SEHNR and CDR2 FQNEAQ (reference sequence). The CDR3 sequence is CASSFNREYEQYF. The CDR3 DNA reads TGTGCCAGCAGCTTCAACAGAGAGTACGAGCAGTACTTC.

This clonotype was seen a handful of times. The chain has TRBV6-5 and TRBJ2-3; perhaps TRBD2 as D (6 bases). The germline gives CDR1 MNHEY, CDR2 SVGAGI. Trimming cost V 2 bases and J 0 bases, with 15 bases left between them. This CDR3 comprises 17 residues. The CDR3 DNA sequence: TGTGCCAGCAGTTACATCCGGGGGAAACTAAGCACAGATACGCAGTATTTT. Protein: CASSYIRGKLSTDTQYF.

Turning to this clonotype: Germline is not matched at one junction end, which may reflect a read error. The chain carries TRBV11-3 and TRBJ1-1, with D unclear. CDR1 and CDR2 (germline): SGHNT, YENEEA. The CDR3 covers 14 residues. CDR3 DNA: TGTGTCAGCAGTTCGGGTCGCGGGAACACTGAAGCTTTCTTT. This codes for CVSSSGRGNTEAFF.

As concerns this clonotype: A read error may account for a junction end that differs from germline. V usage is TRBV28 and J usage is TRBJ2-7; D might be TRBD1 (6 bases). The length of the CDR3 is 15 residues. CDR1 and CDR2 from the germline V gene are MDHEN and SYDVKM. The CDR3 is CASSLWTRGGYEQYF. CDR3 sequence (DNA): TGTGCCAGCAGCTTATGGACCAGGGGTGGCTACGAGCAGTACTTC.

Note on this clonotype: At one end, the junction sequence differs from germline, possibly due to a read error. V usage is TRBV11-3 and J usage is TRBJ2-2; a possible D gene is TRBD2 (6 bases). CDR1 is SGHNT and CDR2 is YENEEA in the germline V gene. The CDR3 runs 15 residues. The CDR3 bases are TGTACCAGCAGCGGTGAGAGCGGGTACACCGGGGAGTTGTTTTTT. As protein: CTSSGESGYTGELFF. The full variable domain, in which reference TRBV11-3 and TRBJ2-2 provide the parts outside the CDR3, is EAGVVQSPRYKIIEKKQPVAFWCNPISGHNTLYWYLQNLGQGPELLIRYENEEAVDDSQLPKDRFSAERLKGVDSTLKIQPAELGDSAVYLCTSSGESGYTGELFFGEGSRLTVL.

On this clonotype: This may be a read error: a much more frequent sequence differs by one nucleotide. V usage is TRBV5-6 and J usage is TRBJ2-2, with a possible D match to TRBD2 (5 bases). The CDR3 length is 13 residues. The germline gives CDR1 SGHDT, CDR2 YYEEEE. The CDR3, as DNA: TGTGCCAGCAGCTTGTATTGGGCCGGGGAGCTGTCTTTT. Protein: CASSLYWAGELSF.

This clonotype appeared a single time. CDR3 region: CSARDRVWVRGGKHNEQFF. CDR3 nucleotide sequence: TGCAGTGCTAGAGATCGAGTTTGGGTCAGAGGGGGCAAGCACAATGAGCAGTTCTTC. V is TRBV20-1 and J is TRBJ2-1; 7 bases align to TRBD1. Trimming at V came to 0 bases and at J to 5 bases, leaving 19 bases not matched to a gene. Germline loops: CDR1 DFQATT, CDR2 SNEGSKA (reference sequence). The CDR3 sequence is 19 residues long.

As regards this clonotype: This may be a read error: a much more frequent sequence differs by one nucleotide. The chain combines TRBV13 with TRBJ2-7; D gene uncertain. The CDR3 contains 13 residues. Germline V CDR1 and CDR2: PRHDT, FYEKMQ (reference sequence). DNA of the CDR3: TGTGCCAGCAGCTTAGGGGGTTGGCGCGAGCAGGACTTC. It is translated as CASSLGGWREQDF.

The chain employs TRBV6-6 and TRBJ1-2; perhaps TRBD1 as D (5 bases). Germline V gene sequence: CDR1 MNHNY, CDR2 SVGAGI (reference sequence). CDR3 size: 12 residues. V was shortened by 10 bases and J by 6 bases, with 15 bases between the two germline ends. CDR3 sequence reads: CANISGRDGYTF. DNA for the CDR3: TGTGCCAACATTTCAGGGCGGGATGGCTACACCTTC.

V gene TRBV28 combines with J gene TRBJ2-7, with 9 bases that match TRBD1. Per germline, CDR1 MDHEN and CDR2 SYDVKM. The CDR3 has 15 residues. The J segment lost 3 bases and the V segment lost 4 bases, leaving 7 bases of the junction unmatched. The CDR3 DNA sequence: TGTGCCAGCAGTTCTAGGGGACAGGGCGGCTACGAGCAGTACTTC. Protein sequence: CASSSRGQGGYEQYF.

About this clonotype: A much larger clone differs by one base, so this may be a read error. The CDR3 sequence is CASSMSLAGAGYNEQFF. CDR3 coding DNA: TGTGCCAGCAGCATGTCTCTAGCGGGAGCGGGCTACAATGAGCAGTTCTTC. This chain links TRBV5-6 with TRBJ2-1, with TRBD2 matching 10 bases. V lost 4 bases and J lost 3; bases outside the gene matches: 10. Germline lookup yields CDR1 SGHDT and CDR2 YYEEEE. The CDR3 is made up of 17 amino acids.

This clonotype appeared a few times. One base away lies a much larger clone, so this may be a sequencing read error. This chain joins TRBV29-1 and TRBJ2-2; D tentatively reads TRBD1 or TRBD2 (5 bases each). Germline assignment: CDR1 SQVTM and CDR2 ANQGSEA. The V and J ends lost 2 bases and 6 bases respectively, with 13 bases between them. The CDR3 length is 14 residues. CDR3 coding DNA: TGCAGCGTTGAACGTGGGACCTCTCCCGGGGAGCTGTTTTTT. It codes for CSVERGTSPGELFF.

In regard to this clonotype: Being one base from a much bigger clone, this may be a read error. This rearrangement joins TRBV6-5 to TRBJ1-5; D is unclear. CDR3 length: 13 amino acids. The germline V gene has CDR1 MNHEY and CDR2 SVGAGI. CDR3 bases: TGTGTCAGCAGTTACTCGGGAAATCAGCCCCAGCATTTT. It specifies CVSSYSGNQPQHF.

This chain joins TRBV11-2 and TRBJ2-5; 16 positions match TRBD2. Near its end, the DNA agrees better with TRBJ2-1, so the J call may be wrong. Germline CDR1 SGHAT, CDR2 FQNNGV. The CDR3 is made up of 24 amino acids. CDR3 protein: CASSPFLSNMPPGTSGREYNEQFF. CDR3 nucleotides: TGTGCCAGCAGCCCTTTTCTCAGTAATATGCCCCCGGGGACTAGCGGGAGGGAATACAATGAGCAGTTCTTC.

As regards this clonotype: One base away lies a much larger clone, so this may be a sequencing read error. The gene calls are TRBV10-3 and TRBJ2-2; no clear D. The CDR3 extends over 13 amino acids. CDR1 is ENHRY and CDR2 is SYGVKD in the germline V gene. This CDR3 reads CTISESGSGELFF. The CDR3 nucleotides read TGTACCATCAGTGAGTCCGGCTCCGGGGAGCTGTTTTTT.

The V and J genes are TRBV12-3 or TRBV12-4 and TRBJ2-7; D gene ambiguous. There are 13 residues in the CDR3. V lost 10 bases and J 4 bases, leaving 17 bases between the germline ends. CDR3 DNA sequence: TGTGCCATCAAGACGGACGGTGGATACGAGCAGTACTTC. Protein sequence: CAIKTDGGYEQYF.

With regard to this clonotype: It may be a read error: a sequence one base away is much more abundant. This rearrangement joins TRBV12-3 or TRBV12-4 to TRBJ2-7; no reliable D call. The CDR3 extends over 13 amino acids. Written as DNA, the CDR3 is TGTGCCAGGAGTTTAGGTTTCATGGGCGAGCAGTACTTC. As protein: CARSLGFMGEQYF.

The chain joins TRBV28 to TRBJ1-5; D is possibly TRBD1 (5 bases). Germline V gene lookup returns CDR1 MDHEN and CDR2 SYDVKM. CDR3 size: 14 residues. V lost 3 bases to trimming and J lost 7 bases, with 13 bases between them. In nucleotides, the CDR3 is TGTGCCAGCAGTTTCCGATCGCAGGGACAGCCCCAGCATTTT. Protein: CASSFRSQGQPQHF.

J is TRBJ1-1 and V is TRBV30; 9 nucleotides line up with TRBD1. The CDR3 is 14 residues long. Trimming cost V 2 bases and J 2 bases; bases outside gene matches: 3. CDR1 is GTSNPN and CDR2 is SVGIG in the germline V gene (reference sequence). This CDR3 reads CAWSQTGGNTEAFF. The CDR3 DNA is TGTGCCTGGAGTCAGACAGGGGGTAACACTGAAGCTTTCTTT.

The chain's CDR3 is CATSARGYEQYF. The CDR3 region has the DNA TGTGCCACCAGTGCCAGGGGGTACGAGCAGTACTTC. The rearrangement uses TRBV24-1 and TRBJ2-7; 7 nucleotides agree with TRBD1. Germline assignment: CDR1 KGHDR and CDR2 SFDVKD. V shed 5 bases, J shed 4 bases, and the junction held 1 base outside the gene matches. This CDR3 region has 12 residues.

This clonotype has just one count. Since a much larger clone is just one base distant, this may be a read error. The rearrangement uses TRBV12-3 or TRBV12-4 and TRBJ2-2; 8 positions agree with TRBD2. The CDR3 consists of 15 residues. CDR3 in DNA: TGTGCCAGCAGTCTCTCTAGCGGGCCCACCGGGGAGCCGTTTTTT. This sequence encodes CASSLSSGPTGEPFF.

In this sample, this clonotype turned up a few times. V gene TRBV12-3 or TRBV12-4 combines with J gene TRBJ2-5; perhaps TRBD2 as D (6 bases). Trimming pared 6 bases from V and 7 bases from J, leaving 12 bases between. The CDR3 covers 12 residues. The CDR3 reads CASREVGGTQYF. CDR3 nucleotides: TGTGCCAGCAGGGAGGTCGGGGGGACCCAGTACTTC.

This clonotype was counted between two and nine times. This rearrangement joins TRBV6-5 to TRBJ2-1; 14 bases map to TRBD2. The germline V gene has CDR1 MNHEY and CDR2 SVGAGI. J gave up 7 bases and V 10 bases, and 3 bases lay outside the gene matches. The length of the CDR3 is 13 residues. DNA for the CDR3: TGTGCCACGAGGACTAGCGGGAGGAATGAGCAGTTCTTC. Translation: CATRTSGRNEQFF.